The 13 T cell receptor beta chains given below trace back to one sample, sequenced in a study of blood T cell repertoires in COVID-19. Libraries were prepared by immunoSEQ multiplex PCR; TCRdb keeps only in-frame clonotypes and omits some of them. The sample lists 250,000 to 300,000 clones, over 65% occurring once. What was sequenced was peripheral blood. All receptors come from a man in his sixties who had recovered from COVID-19.

The V call is TRBV5-1, the J call TRBJ1-2; 8 nucleotides align to TRBD1. The CDR3 consists of 15 residues. V shed 4 bases and J 8 bases; nucleotides not matched to a gene: 13. CDR1 and CDR2 (germline): SGHRS, YFSETQ. CDR3 protein: CASSPGQGTLLGYTF. The DNA of the CDR3 is TGCGCCAGCAGCCCCGGACAGGGTACCCTACTCGGCTACACCTTC.

This chain's CDR3 is CASRPGTGETGELFF. The CDR3 DNA sequence: TGTGCCAGCAGGCCCGGGACAGGGGAGACCGGGGAGCTGTTTTTT. The chain links TRBV7-9 to TRBJ2-2; 10 bases are a match to TRBD1. The CDR3 contains 15 residues. The V gene's germline CDR1 is SEHNR and CDR2 FQNEAQ (reference sequence). V dropped 6 bases and J dropped 5; count of bases not matched to a gene: 6.

The chain has TRBV2 and TRBJ2-2, with D tentatively TRBD2 (5 bases). Trimming pared 6 bases from V and 3 bases from J, leaving 5 bases between. CDR3 length equals 12 residues. Germline CDR1 is SNHLY and CDR2 is FYNNEI. The DNA for the CDR3 is TGTGCCAGCAGGAGGGACACCGGGGAGCTGTTTTTT. Amino acid sequence: CASRRDTGELFF.

CDR3 DNA: TGTGCCAGCAGCGTAACAGGGGTAGGGACTGAAGCTTTCTTT. Its translation: CASSVTGVGTEAFF. The chain recombines TRBV9 with TRBJ1-1; 7 nucleotides agree with TRBD1. Unmatched junction bases numbered 5, after V lost 1 base and J lost 5 bases. CDR3 length: 14 residues. Germline CDR1 and CDR2: SGDLS and YYNGEE.

The chain employs TRBV16 and TRBJ2-7, with D possibly TRBD1 on 5 matching bases. The germline V and J ends were trimmed by 3 bases and 7 bases, with 10 bases remaining between them. This CDR3 has 12 residues. The V gene's germline CDR1 is KGHSY and CDR2 FQNENV. The CDR3 sequence is CASSQDTMEQYF. The DNA for the CDR3 is TGTGCCAGCAGCCAGGACACTATGGAGCAGTACTTC.

The CDR3 DNA follows: TGTGCCAGCAGCGTAAACCCCCGGGGGGGAGATACGCAGTATTTT. Its protein product is CASSVNPRGGDTQYF. J is TRBJ2-3 and V is TRBV9, with TRBD2 matching 8 bases. Germline lookup yields CDR1 SGDLS and CDR2 YYNGEE. With 1 base clipped from V and 5 bases from J, the junction kept 6 bases outside the gene matches. This CDR3 is built from 15 residues.

This chain links TRBV5-1 with TRBJ1-4; D is possibly TRBD1 (6 bases). The V end lost 4 bases, the J end lost 0 bases, and 13 bases lay between the germline ends. There are 16 residues in the CDR3. CDR1 is SGHRS, CDR2 YFSETQ, per germline. The CDR3 is CASSRTAMATNEKLFF. DNA for the CDR3: TGCGCCAGCAGCCGGACAGCTATGGCAACTAATGAAAAACTGTTTTTT.

The chain employs TRBV15 and TRBJ2-1; 7 bases align to TRBD2. Trimming at V came to 3 bases and at J to 7 bases, leaving 9 bases not matched to a gene. The CDR3 spans 15 residues. The germline CDR1 and CDR2 sequences are LNHNV and YYDKDF (reference sequence). CDR3 nucleotide sequence: TGTGCCACCAGCAGTAGACTAGCCTCAGGGAATGAGCAGTTCTTC. The encoded protein is CATSSRLASGNEQFF.

The chain couples TRBV5-1 to TRBJ2-2, with 9 bases aligning to TRBD2. The CDR3 spans 16 residues. Germline values: CDR1 SGHRS, CDR2 YFSETQ. The trim removed 4 bases at V and 1 base at J, leaving 5 bases unmatched. The DNA of the CDR3 is TGCGCCAGCAGCGAAAATAGCGGGGGGAACACCGGGGAGCTGTTTTTT. Its protein product is CASSENSGGNTGELFF.

The J gene is TRBJ1-6, the V gene TRBV28, with D maybe TRBD1 (6 bases). V lost 9 bases, J lost 10 bases, and 22 bases lay in between. The CDR3 totals 15 residues. Looked up from germline, CDR1 is MDHEN and CDR2 is SYDVKM. CDR3 nucleotides: TGTGCCAGTGGGGGCGGATCTAACCTACGGTCACCCCTCCACTTT. Translating gives CASGGGSNLRSPLHF.

This chain joins TRBV7-8 and TRBJ2-7; 8 bases are shared with TRBD2. The CDR3 runs 15 residues. Germline CDR1 and CDR2: SGHVS and FQNEAQ. Losses at the gene ends were 5 bases for V and 3 bases for J; bases not matched to a gene: 9. The CDR3 region has the DNA TGTGCCAGCAGCCTAACGGAGGGACTAGGCTACGAGCAGTACTTC. Amino acids: CASSLTEGLGYEQYF. Complete variable domain (other parts from reference TRBV7-8 and TRBJ2-7): GAGVSQSPRYKVAKRGQDVALRCDPISGHVSLFWYQQALGQGPEFLTYFQNEAQLDKSGLPSDRFFAERPEGSVSTLKIQRTQQEDSAVYLCASSLTEGLGYEQYFGPGTRLTVT.

J is TRBJ2-1 and V is TRBV11-3, with unresolved D. CDR3 length equals 13 residues. Germline loops: CDR1 SGHNT, CDR2 YENEEA. V was clipped by 3 bases and J by 2 bases, with 5 bases between them. The CDR3 coding sequence is TGTGCCAGCAGCTTCCGGGCCTACAATGAGCAGTTCTTC. Translating gives CASSFRAYNEQFF.

The sample holds one count of this clone. The CDR3 here is CASSRGDNEQFF. CDR3 bases: TGTGCCAGCAGCCGGGGAGACAATGAGCAGTTCTTC. V and J are TRBV12-3 or TRBV12-4 and TRBJ2-1, with D perhaps TRBD2 (5 bases). The CDR3 sequence is 12 residues long. V lost 6 bases, J lost 5 bases, and 8 bases lay in between.